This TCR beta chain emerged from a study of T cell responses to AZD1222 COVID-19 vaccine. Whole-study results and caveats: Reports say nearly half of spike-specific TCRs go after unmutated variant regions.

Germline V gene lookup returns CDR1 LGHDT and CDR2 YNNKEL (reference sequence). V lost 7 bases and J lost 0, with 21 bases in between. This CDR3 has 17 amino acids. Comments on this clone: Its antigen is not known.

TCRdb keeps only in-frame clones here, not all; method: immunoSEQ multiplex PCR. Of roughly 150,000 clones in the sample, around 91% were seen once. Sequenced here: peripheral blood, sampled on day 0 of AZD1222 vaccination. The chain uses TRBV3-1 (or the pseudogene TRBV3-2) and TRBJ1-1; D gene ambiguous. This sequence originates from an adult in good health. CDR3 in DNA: TGTGCCAGCACCCGAGATACCTCCTCCCCAGTGAACACTGAAGCTTTCTTT. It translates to CASTRDTSSPVNTEAFF.